The clone carrying this T cell receptor (beta chain) was detected only a few times. Its specificity is not known. The CDR3 is 14 residues long. V lost 4 bases to trimming and J lost 0 bases, with 9 bases between them. In germline, CDR1 is SNHLY, CDR2 FYNNEI. Sequencing used immunoSEQ multiplex PCR; TCRdb keeps in-frame clones, though not all of them. The table has approximately 91,000 clones, more than 70% seen once; the top ten hold approximately 1.4%. This sample was included in a study of lymphopenia after photon versus proton radiotherapy. Study-level findings and limits: After lymphocyte nadir, photon-treated repertoires showed oligoclonal expansion, especially CD8+ Temra. Post-nadir TCR diversity decline inversely tracked overall survival among those who died. Better survival with proton therapy was suggested as possible, not demonstrated.

This material consisted of peripheral blood, taken from a patient treated with proton-based radiotherapy. The genes are TRBV2 and TRBJ1-2, with D tentatively TRBD1 (5 bases). This TCR was sampled from a man between 60 and 70 years old with pancreatic cancer. The CDR3 region has the DNA TGTGCCAGCAGTGGGACACTTTCTAACTATGGCTACACCTTC. It encodes CASSGTLSNYGYTF.